The 29 T cell receptor beta chains below were found in one sample sequenced in a study of Graves' ophthalmopathy and Graves' hyperthyroidism. Transcripts of RNA were the source for amplifying TCR beta CDR3 regions. An initial RT-PCR round employing HTBI primers preceded a second-round multiplex PCR. TCRdb processed the multiplex PCR reads anew with MiXCR; each CDR3 protein has one entry. The table includes over a million distinct CDR3 sequences, 35% to 45% detected once. Sequenced input: peripheral blood or thyroid tissue (not recorded which). The receptor set was obtained from an adult man with Graves' hyperthyroidism.

J is TRBJ2-5 and V is TRBV25-1; 13 bases match TRBD2. The junction had 19 bases not matched to a gene; V was cut back by 4 bases and J by 5 bases. The CDR3 runs to 20 residues. Germline V gene sequence: CDR1 MGHDK, CDR2 SYGVNS. This CDR3 is CASSGRPGLAGTEQRETQYF. The CDR3 DNA sequence: TGTGCCAGCAGTGGAAGACCGGGACTAGCGGGAACCGAACAGCGGGAGACCCAGTACTTC.

In its sample, this clonotype was seen many times. The chain joins TRBV9 to TRBJ2-7, with D possibly matching TRBD1 (7 bases). Trimming took off 6 bases at V and 5 bases at J, with 15 bases between the two ends. Germline-derived CDR1 and CDR2 are SGDLS and YYNGEE. The CDR3 has 13 residues. The CDR3 nucleotides are TGTGCCAGCAATCAAGGGGGCGGGGACGAGCAGTACTTC. Translated: CASNQGGGDEQYF.

This clonotype was seen a handful of times. This rearrangement joins TRBV29-1 to TRBJ2-7; D is perhaps TRBD1 (7 bases). This CDR3 region has 13 residues. Germline loops: CDR1 SQVTM, CDR2 ANQGSEA. Trimming left V 4 bases short and J 3 bases short, with 13 bases between. The CDR3 sequence: CSVGGDSHYEQYF. CDR3 coding DNA: TGCAGCGTTGGGGGGGACAGCCACTACGAGCAGTACTTC.

Only a few counts were recorded for this clonotype. V is TRBV6-6 and J is TRBJ1-6; D remains unclear. Trimming removed 8 bases at V and 6 bases at J, with 14 bases between. The CDR3 loop spans 14 amino acids. Germline CDR1 is MNHNY and CDR2 is SVGAGI (reference sequence). Here the CDR3 DNA reads TGTGCCAGCCCTGGCGGCTACCCTAATTCACCCCTCCACTTT. Encoded protein: CASPGGYPNSPLHF.

Remarks on this clonotype: The junction departs from the called germline gene at one end, perhaps through a read error. J is TRBJ2-7 and V is TRBV7-2; D tentatively fits TRBD1 or TRBD2 (5 bases each). The CDR3 spans 13 residues. Germline CDR1 reads SGHTA; CDR2 reads FQGNSA. CDR3 sequence reads: CAGSPGTSYEQYF. The CDR3 DNA is TGTGCCGGCAGCCCGGGGACCTCCTACGAGCAGTACTTC. The variable domain in full, with the rest retrieved from reference TRBV7-2 and TRBJ2-7, is GAGVSQSPSNKVTEKGKDVELRCDPISGHTALYWYRQSLGQGLEFLIYFQGNSAPDKSGLPSDRFSAERTGGSVSTLTIQRTQQEDSAVYLCAGSPGTSYEQYFGPGTRLTVT.

The sample holds many counts of this clonotype. The V and J genes are TRBV9 and TRBJ1-6; 8 bases fit TRBD1. CDR1 is SGDLS, CDR2 YYNGEE, per germline. CDR3 size: 15 residues. Trimming at V came to 3 bases and at J to 10 bases, leaving 9 bases not matched to a gene. CDR3 amino acids: CASSATGQGGSPLHF. CDR3 DNA: TGTGCCAGCAGCGCCACCGGACAGGGCGGGTCACCCCTCCACTTT.

Comments on this clonotype: Because it lacks the conserved phenylalanine or tryptophan at the end, this CDR3 is likely a read error. The chain employs TRBV20-1 and TRBJ1-6, with 7 bases aligning to TRBD1. The CDR3 has 13 amino acids. Germline assignment: CDR1 DFQATT and CDR2 SNEGSKA (reference sequence). Unmatched junction bases numbered 5, after V lost 3 bases and J lost 9 bases. The CDR3: CSARTGPISPLHS. CDR3 bases: TGCAGTGCTAGGACAGGGCCGATTTCACCCCTCCACTCT.

This chain connects TRBV6-5 to TRBJ2-2; 8 bases line up with TRBD2. V dropped 10 bases and J dropped 3; count of bases not matched to a gene: 13. This CDR3 is 16 amino acids long. Germline V CDR1 and CDR2: MNHEY, SVGAGI. For the CDR3, the DNA is TGTGCCATCGGCTACCCCCTGCGGGAGGACACCGGGGAGCTGTTTTTT. Its protein product is CAIGYPLREDTGELFF.

This chain uses TRBV20-1 with TRBJ2-5; 8 bases are a match to TRBD2. V lost 0 bases, J lost 9 bases, and 9 bases stayed unmatched. Germline loops: CDR1 DFQATT, CDR2 SNEGSKA (reference sequence). This CDR3 is 14 amino acids long. For the CDR3, the DNA is TGCAGTGCTAGAGAGGGGGCTAGCGGGCGGTCCCAGTACTTC. Its translation: CSAREGASGRSQYF.

This clonotype came up many times. V and J are TRBV19 and TRBJ1-1; 12 nucleotides match TRBD1. V dropped 7 bases and J dropped 11; count of bases not matched to a gene: 17. Germline CDR1 is LNHDA and CDR2 is SQIVND (reference sequence). CDR3 size: 16 residues. DNA of the CDR3: TGTGCCAGTATCGATCCGGGACAGGGGGCGTACGGGAGGGCTTTCTTT. This sequence encodes CASIDPGQGAYGRAFF.

The genes are TRBV28 and TRBJ2-6; D not resolved. V was cut by 6 bases and J by 18 bases, with 6 bases left in between. Per germline, CDR1 MDHEN and CDR2 SYDVKM. The CDR3 length is 8 residues. The CDR3 sequence: CASSPRTF. Here the CDR3 DNA reads TGTGCCAGCAGCCCCCGGACTTTC. The complete variable domain, with remaining parts taken from reference TRBV28 and TRBJ2-6, reads DVKVTQSSRYLVKRTGEKVFLECVQDMDHENMFWYRQDPGLGLRLIYFSYDVKMKEKGDIPEGYSVSREKKERFSLILESASTNQTSMYLCASSPRTFGAGSRLTVL.

This clonotype was picked up many times. The chain couples TRBV7-2 to TRBJ2-7; no clear D gene. The germline CDR1 and CDR2 sequences are SGHTA and FQGNSA. Trimming took 1 base from V and 5 from J, leaving 6 bases between them. This CDR3 comprises 12 residues. For the CDR3, the DNA is TGTGCCAGCAGCTTAGTCTACCACGAGCAGTACTTC. It yields the protein CASSLVYHEQYF.

This clonotype was counted between two and nine times. The chain couples TRBV30 to TRBJ1-1; TRBD1 matches 7 bases. Losses at the gene ends were 4 bases for V and 0 bases for J; bases not matched to a gene: 2. The CDR3 loop spans 13 amino acids. Germline CDR1 reads GTSNPN; CDR2 reads SVGIG (reference sequence). As DNA, the CDR3 is TGTGCCTGGACCGGGACAGTGAACACTGAAGCTTTCTTT. It specifies CAWTGTVNTEAFF.

The chain couples TRBV6-5 to TRBJ1-1, with 7 bases that match TRBD1. With V trimmed by 7 bases and J by 4 bases, 12 bases remained unmatched. CDR3 size: 15 residues. Germline V gene lookup returns CDR1 MNHEY and CDR2 SVGAGI. The CDR3 here is CASNPSRGRGTEAFF. Here the CDR3 DNA reads TGTGCCAGCAACCCATCCAGGGGGAGGGGCACTGAAGCTTTCTTT.

The chain links TRBV29-1 to TRBJ2-2, with TRBD2 as a possible D gene (5 bases). Germline V gene data show CDR1 as SQVTM and CDR2 as ANQGSEA. The germline V and J ends were trimmed by 8 bases and 1 base, with 17 bases remaining between them. The length of the CDR3 is 15 residues. The CDR3 reads CSCRTSGGNTGELFF. CDR3 nucleotides: TGCAGCTGCCGGACCTCTGGAGGGAACACCGGGGAGCTGTTTTTT.

The CDR3 DNA reads TGTGCCAGTAGTACCGACAGGGCCAACGTCCTGACTTTC. This encodes CASSTDRANVLTF. This chain joins TRBV19 and TRBJ2-6; no firm D call. The CDR3 length is 13 residues. The germline gives CDR1 LNHDA, CDR2 SQIVND (reference sequence). The ends were cut back, 4 bases at V and 5 bases at J, with 6 bases in the middle.

This clonotype was counted a few times. The gene calls are TRBV20-1 and TRBJ2-6; D may be TRBD1 (5 bases). Germline V gene sequence: CDR1 DFQATT, CDR2 SNEGSKA (reference sequence). Trimming shortened V by 0 bases and J by 2 bases, and 11 bases separated the two germline ends. This CDR3 has 16 amino acids. CDR3 in amino acids: CSARDGARAGANVLTF. For the CDR3, the DNA is TGCAGTGCTAGAGATGGGGCCAGGGCTGGGGCCAACGTCCTGACTTTC.

CDR3 sequence: CASSLGGGNNQPQHF. The CDR3 DNA follows: TGTGCCAGCAGCTTGGGGGGGGGGAACAATCAGCCCCAGCATTTT. V and J are TRBV5-6 and TRBJ1-5, with D possibly being TRBD1 (5 bases). Trimming cost V 0 bases and J 3 bases, with 10 bases left between them. CDR3 size: 15 residues. Germline V gene lookup returns CDR1 SGHDT and CDR2 YYEEEE.

In its sample, this clonotype was seen a few times. The CDR3: CASSTRGIVTGGYTF. In DNA, the CDR3 is TGTGCCAGCAGCACGAGGGGCATTGTAACGGGGGGCTACACCTTC. This chain links TRBV7-2 with TRBJ1-2, with D possibly matching TRBD1 (5 bases). CDR1 and CDR2 (germline): SGHTA, FQGNSA. This CDR3 is built from 15 residues. With 5 bases removed from V and 8 bases from J, the gap between germline ends came to 21 bases.

The CDR3 here is CASRMLGQYQETQYF. For the CDR3, the DNA is TGTGCCAGCAGAATGCTGGGACAGTACCAAGAGACCCAGTACTTC. The V and J genes are TRBV7-9 and TRBJ2-5; the match to TRBD1 covers 7 bases. The CDR3 totals 15 residues. V gave up 6 bases and J gave up 0 bases; unmatched junction bases: 7. Germline V gives CDR1 SEHNR, CDR2 FQNEAQ (reference sequence).

This clonotype was found many times. This rearrangement joins TRBV19 to TRBJ2-7, with 9 bases matching TRBD1. V dropped 6 bases and J dropped 1; count of bases not matched to a gene: 7. The length of the CDR3 is 15 residues. The germline gives CDR1 LNHDA, CDR2 SQIVND (reference sequence). For the CDR3, the DNA is TGTGCCAGTAGCCAATCCGGGACAGGGTCCTACGAGCAGTACTTC. This translates into CASSQSGTGSYEQYF.

This clonotype was seen at least ten times. This chain uses TRBV7-2 with TRBJ1-5; no firm D call. Trimming shortened V by 2 bases and J by 1 base, and 9 bases separated the two germline ends. This CDR3 contains 15 residues. In germline, CDR1 is SGHTA, CDR2 FQGNSA. As DNA, the CDR3 is TGTGCCAGCAGCTTAATGATGCAAAGCAATCAGCCCCAGCATTTT. Encoded protein: CASSLMMQSNQPQHF.

Details on this clonotype: The junction differs from germline at one of its ends, possibly a read error. The gene calls are TRBV29-1 and TRBJ2-5; no reliable D call. This CDR3 is built from 10 residues. The germline V gene encodes CDR1 SQVTM and CDR2 ANQGSEA. The CDR3 loop is CSVEMTRRFF. DNA for the CDR3: TGCAGCGTTGAAATGACCCGGCGGTTCTTC.

Many counts were recorded for this clonotype. The gene calls are TRBV3-1 and TRBJ2-5; the D gene is possibly TRBD2 (6 bases). Trimming removed 1 base from V and 3 bases from J, with 18 bases in between. The CDR3 extends over 17 amino acids. Germline V gene sequence: CDR1 LGHDT, CDR2 YNNKEL (reference sequence). CDR3 sequence: CASSQGSSVAVEETQYF. The CDR3 region has the DNA TGTGCCAGCAGCCAAGGGAGTAGTGTAGCGGTTGAAGAGACCCAGTACTTC.

V usage is TRBV15 and J usage is TRBJ1-3; D call uncertain. CDR1 is LNHNV and CDR2 is YYDKDF in the germline V gene (reference sequence). The CDR3 is 14 amino acids. Between the trimmed V and J ends, which lost 1 base and 8 bases, there was a span of 12 bases. This chain's CDR3 is CATSRVGVAYTIYF. As DNA, the CDR3 is TGTGCCACCAGCAGAGTTGGGGTGGCTTACACCATATATTTT. Drawing the rest from reference TRBV15 and TRBJ1-3, the complete variable domain is DAMVIQNPRYQVTQFGKPVTLSCSQTLNHNVMYWYQQKSSQAPKLLFHYYDKDFNNEADTPDNFQSRRPNTSFCFLDIRSPGLGDTAMYLCATSRVGVAYTIYFGEGSWLTVV.

About this clonotype itself: At one of its ends the junction is not consistent with the germline gene, which may arise from a read error. Written as DNA, the CDR3 is TGTGCCAGCAGCCCCCAGGCAGGGGGCGCGTCTCGGAGATTT. As protein: CASSPQAGGASRRF. V gene TRBV3-1 combines with J gene TRBJ1-3, with 8 bases matching TRBD1. The length of the CDR3 is 14 residues. CDR1 and CDR2 (germline): LGHDT, YNNKEL (reference sequence).

The chain employs TRBV5-8 and TRBJ1-1; D is uncertain. Germline assignment: CDR1 SGHTS and CDR2 YDEGEE. The CDR3 sequence is 11 residues long. V was trimmed by 2 bases and J by 11 bases, leaving 10 bases between them. CDR3 protein: CASSFQYEAFF. The CDR3 nucleotides are TGTGCCAGCAGCTTCCAATATGAGGCTTTCTTT.

The chain couples TRBV7-2 to TRBJ2-5, with D possibly TRBD1 on 5 matching bases. V lost 2 bases, J lost 14 bases, and 9 bases lay in between. Germline CDR1 and CDR2: SGHTA and FQGNSA. There are 10 residues in the CDR3. This chain's CDR3 is CASSLQGLYF. CDR3 sequence (DNA): TGTGCCAGCAGCTTACAGGGCCTTTACTTC.

This chain connects TRBV20-1 to TRBJ1-2; 8 bases agree with TRBD1. Per the germline V gene, CDR1 is DFQATT and CDR2 is SNEGSKA (reference sequence). The CDR3 covers 15 residues. CDR3 in DNA: TGCAGCAAGAAGACAGGGGCGCCCTCCGACTATGGCTACACCTTC. The encoded protein is CSKKTGAPSDYGYTF.